One sample yielded the 32 T cell receptor beta chains listed below, sequenced in a study of blood T cell repertoires in COVID-19. Clones were sequenced by immunoSEQ multiplex PCR, and TCRdb holds only the in-frame ones, with some missing. The repertoire consists of under 500,000 clones, with 70% to 90% occurring once and the leading ten covering approximately 2%. The sample was PBMCs or T cells enriched from blood (not recorded which). The receptor source for this set is a woman aged 18-30 years with acute COVID-19.

This clone occurred once. The chain combines TRBV2 with TRBJ2-2, with 8 bases identical to TRBD1. The germline V gene has CDR1 SNHLY and CDR2 FYNNEI. The trim removed 4 bases at V and 4 bases at J, leaving 2 bases unmatched. The CDR3 runs to 14 residues. The CDR3 spells CASSARGRTGELFF. CDR3 in DNA: TGTGCCAGCAGTGCCAGGGGGCGCACCGGGGAGCTGTTTTTT.

This clone was seen repeatedly, ten times or more. J is TRBJ2-1 and V is TRBV12-3 or TRBV12-4, with a possible D match to TRBD2 (5 bases). Between the trimmed V and J ends, which lost 5 bases and 6 bases, there was a span of 11 bases. The CDR3 runs to 13 residues. CDR3 nucleotides: TGTGCCAGCAGTGAGGGCCCTGGCAATGAGCAGTTCTTC. It yields the protein CASSEGPGNEQFF.

This chain joins TRBV11-2 and TRBJ1-6; 7 bases match TRBD1. Germline CDR1 SGHAT, CDR2 FQNNGV. The V gene end was trimmed by 5 bases and the J gene end by 15 bases; junction bases not matched to a gene: 10. This CDR3 contains 13 residues. For the CDR3, the DNA is TGTGCCAGCAGCCCTCAGGGGACAGTGGACCTCCACTTT. Translation gives CASSPQGTVDLHF.

The V and J genes are TRBV12-5 and TRBJ2-3, with D possibly TRBD2 on 5 matching bases. CDR1 and CDR2 (germline): LGHNT, FRNRAP. Trimming cost V 7 bases and J 0 bases, with 11 bases left between them. This CDR3 spans 14 amino acids. CDR3 bases: TGTGCTAGTGACTGGGGAGCTAGCACAGATACGCAGTATTTT. Translated, it gives CASDWGASTDTQYF. Full variable domain (outside the CDR3, taken from reference TRBV12-5 and TRBJ2-3): DARVTQTPRHKVTEMGQEVTMRCQPILGHNTVFWYRQTMMQGLELLAYFRNRAPLDDSGMPKDRFSAEMPDATLATLKIQPSEPRDSAVYFCASDWGASTDTQYFGPGTRLTVL.

This chain links TRBV6-4 with TRBJ2-3, with 12 positions matching TRBD2. The V segment lost 4 bases and the J segment 6 bases; nucleotides outside the gene matches: 2. The CDR3 extends over 14 amino acids. Germline values: CDR1 MRHNA, CDR2 SNTAGT. Here the CDR3 reads CASSASGGADTQYF. CDR3 bases: TGTGCCAGCAGTGCTAGCGGGGGGGCCGATACGCAGTATTTT.

The gene calls are TRBV28 and TRBJ2-7; possible D gene TRBD1, 5 bases. Germline V gene sequence: CDR1 MDHEN, CDR2 SYDVKM. V shed 2 bases and J shed 7 bases, with 15 bases lying between them. CDR3 length: 14 amino acids. The CDR3 bases are TGTGCCAGCAGTTTACAGGGCCGCCCATGGGAGCAGTACTTC. Its translation is CASSLQGRPWEQYF.

On this clone itself: Other DNA sequences within the sample encode an identical CDR3. This chain connects TRBV11-2 to TRBJ1-5; TRBD1 is a possible D gene (6 bases). CDR1 and CDR2 from the germline V gene are SGHAT and FQNNGV. The CDR3 loop spans 15 amino acids. The V and J ends lost 2 bases and 4 bases respectively, with 12 bases between them. DNA of the CDR3: TGTGCCAGCAGCTTAAGGCAGGGGTCGAATCAGCCCCAGCATTTT. Its protein is CASSLRQGSNQPQHF.

The chain couples TRBV6-2 or TRBV6-3 to TRBJ1-1; 7 nucleotides match TRBD1. This CDR3 has 14 amino acids. Trimming removed 5 bases from V and 4 bases from J; junction bases left unmatched: 7. Germline V gives CDR1 MNHEY, CDR2 SVGEGT. The CDR3 DNA follows: TGTGCCAGCAGTAAGGACAGGTTTGGCACTGAAGCTTTCTTT. Protein: CASSKDRFGTEAFF.

The rearrangement uses TRBV7-9 and TRBJ2-1; 10 nucleotides align to TRBD2. The CDR3 length is 14 residues. Germline CDR1 is SEHNR and CDR2 is FQNEAQ (reference sequence). J lost 5 bases, V lost 5 bases, and 3 bases had no gene match. CDR3 amino acids: CASSLGLADNEQFF. CDR3 coding DNA: TGTGCCAGCAGCCTCGGACTAGCGGACAATGAGCAGTTCTTC.

The chain combines TRBV9 with TRBJ1-1, with 9 nucleotides matching TRBD1. Germline assignment: CDR1 SGDLS and CDR2 YYNGEE. V lost 4 bases to trimming and J lost 7 bases; unmatched junction nucleotides: 8. The CDR3 loop spans 14 amino acids. The CDR3 here is CASSPGQGVREAFF. In DNA form, the CDR3 reads TGTGCCAGCAGCCCGGGACAGGGCGTCCGTGAAGCTTTCTTT.

The chain combines TRBV29-1 with TRBJ2-5; the match to TRBD2 covers 11 bases. The CDR3 runs to 15 residues. Germline CDR1 and CDR2: SQVTM and ANQGSEA. The junction had 5 bases not matched to a gene; V was cut back by 4 bases and J by 1 base. CDR3 loop: CSVVIAGGSQETQYF. As DNA, the CDR3 is TGCAGCGTTGTAATAGCGGGGGGGTCCCAAGAGACCCAGTACTTC.

The chain links TRBV2 to TRBJ2-1, with TRBD2 matching 8 bases. V lost 11 bases, J lost 0 bases, and 6 bases stayed unmatched. In germline, CDR1 is SNHLY, CDR2 FYNNEI. The CDR3 consists of 14 residues. The CDR3 sequence is CALPGTSSYNEQFF. Written as DNA, the CDR3 is TGTGCCCTACCCGGGACTAGCTCCTACAATGAGCAGTTCTTC.

The chain joins TRBV9 to TRBJ2-7; a weak D match, TRBD2 (6 bases). This CDR3 has 13 amino acids. Trimming took 3 bases from V and 3 from J, leaving 10 bases between them. Germline V gene data show CDR1 as SGDLS and CDR2 as YYNGEE. The CDR3 reads CASSEGTGYEQYF. The CDR3 DNA reads as TGTGCCAGCAGCGAGGGGACTGGCTACGAGCAGTACTTC. The complete variable domain, with remaining parts taken from reference TRBV9 and TRBJ2-7, reads DSGVTQTPKHLITATGQRVTLRCSPRSGDLSVYWYQQSLDQGLQFLIQYYNGEERAKGNILERFSAQQFPDLHSELNLSSLELGDSALYFCASSEGTGYEQYFGPGTRLTVT.

The chain combines TRBV9 with TRBJ2-7; 11 bases align to TRBD2. This CDR3 has 15 amino acids. Trimming cost V 3 bases and J 0 bases; bases outside gene matches: 2. Germline-derived CDR1 and CDR2 are SGDLS and YYNGEE. DNA of the CDR3: TGTGCCAGCAGCGAAACTAGCGGGAGCTCCTACGAGCAGTACTTC. This encodes CASSETSGSSYEQYF.

The chain uses TRBV19 and TRBJ2-2, with 7 nucleotides matching TRBD2. Germline V CDR1 and CDR2: LNHDA, SQIVND (reference sequence). The junction had 11 bases not matched to a gene; V was cut back by 7 bases and J by 6 bases. The CDR3 spans 15 residues. Written as DNA, the CDR3 is TGTGCCAGTAACATGCTAGCGGAAGGCGCCGGGGAGCTGTTTTTT. Protein sequence: CASNMLAEGAGELFF.

This clone was detected only once. The chain carries TRBV28 and TRBJ2-7, with D tentatively TRBD1 (6 bases). Trimming removed 3 bases at V and 1 base at J, with 16 bases between. CDR1 and CDR2 from the germline V gene are MDHEN and SYDVKM. This CDR3 spans 16 amino acids. CDR3 sequence (DNA): TGTGCCAGCAGTTTTCACAGGGTCGCTTGGTCCTACGAGCAGTACTTC. It is translated as CASSFHRVAWSYEQYF.

This clone was counted a single time. For the CDR3, the DNA is TGTGCCAGCAGCGTACAGCGGGGGGTTAGCGAGCAGTTCTTC. This translates into CASSVQRGVSEQFF. The chain carries TRBV9 and TRBJ2-1; TRBD2 matches 9 bases. Germline-derived CDR1 and CDR2 are SGDLS and YYNGEE. Trimming at V came to 1 base and at J to 10 bases, leaving 6 bases not matched to a gene. This CDR3 comprises 14 residues.

V gene TRBV9 combines with J gene TRBJ1-1; D is perhaps TRBD1 (5 bases). V was pared by 6 bases and J by 2 bases, with 11 bases between. Germline V lookup: CDR1 SGDLS, CDR2 YYNGEE. CDR3 size: 13 residues. In DNA, the CDR3 is TGTGCCAGCACCAAGACAGCTAACACTGAAGCTTTCTTT. It is translated as CASTKTANTEAFF.

V usage is TRBV2 and J usage is TRBJ2-3; 12 bases line up with TRBD2. CDR3 size: 15 residues. Losses at the gene ends were 6 bases for V and 6 bases for J; bases not matched to a gene: 7. Germline V gives CDR1 SNHLY, CDR2 FYNNEI. CDR3 DNA: TGTGCCAGCAGCCAAGGACTAGCGGGAAGGGATACGCAGTATTTT. Translating it yields CASSQGLAGRDTQYF.

The rearrangement uses TRBV4-1 and TRBJ1-1; a possible D gene is TRBD1 (6 bases). The CDR3 length is 11 residues. V lost 1 base, J lost 11 bases, and 8 bases lay in between. The germline CDR1 and CDR2 sequences are MGHRA and YSYEKL. CDR3: CASSQGTEAFF. As DNA, the CDR3 is TGCGCCAGCAGCCAAGGGACAGAGGCTTTCTTT.

The chain couples TRBV27 to TRBJ2-7; 8 positions match TRBD2. J gave up 1 base and V 1 base, and 6 bases lay outside the gene matches. Germline V gene sequence: CDR1 MNHEY, CDR2 SMNVEV (reference sequence). This CDR3 region has 16 residues. As DNA, the CDR3 is TGTGCCAGCAGTTTATTCACTAGCGGCTCTTCCTACGAGCAGTACTTC. Translating gives CASSLFTSGSSYEQYF.

The chain couples TRBV6-1 to TRBJ1-1; TRBD1 is a possible D gene (5 bases). Trimming took off 1 base at V and 1 base at J, with 16 bases between the two ends. Germline CDR1 MNHNS, CDR2 SASEGT. This CDR3 is built from 17 residues. CDR3 amino acids: CASSEVSGGRGNTEAFF. In DNA, the CDR3 is TGTGCCAGCAGTGAAGTGTCGGGGGGTCGTGGGAACACTGAAGCTTTCTTT.

The chain is built from TRBV5-5 and TRBJ1-6; D remains unclear. The germline V and J ends were trimmed by 1 base and 0 bases, with 17 bases remaining between them. The CDR3 sequence is 19 residues long. Germline-derived CDR1 and CDR2 are SGHKS and YYEKEE (reference sequence). CDR3 DNA sequence: TGTGCCAGCAGCTTGCCCCCGGCAGCGGCAAGCTCCTATAATTCACCCCTCCACTTT. Its protein product is CASSLPPAAASSYNSPLHF.

In the case of this clone: Relative to the germline gene, one junction end is altered; a read error may explain this. This chain uses TRBV18 with TRBJ2-5, with a weak D call TRBD1 (5 bases). Per the germline V gene, CDR1 is KGHSH and CDR2 is LQKENI. This CDR3 is built from 14 residues. CDR3 nucleotide sequence: TGTGCCAGCTCACCATCGACAGTACAAGAGATCCAGTACTTC. Amino acids: CASSPSTVQEIQYF.

This sequence joins TRBV5-1 and TRBJ2-2, with 13 bases fitting TRBD2. The V gene's germline CDR1 is SGHRS and CDR2 YFSETQ. This CDR3 spans 17 amino acids. V trimming: 0 bases; J trimming: 3 bases; junction bases outside the gene matches: 2. The chain's CDR3 is CASSLGLAGGYTGELFF. The CDR3 DNA reads as TGCGCCAGCAGCTTGGGACTAGCGGGAGGATACACCGGGGAGCTGTTTTTT.

The rearrangement uses TRBV5-8 and TRBJ2-4; a possible D gene is TRBD1 (6 bases). This CDR3 is 14 amino acids long. The germline V and J ends were trimmed by 1 base and 8 bases, with 13 bases remaining between them. Germline CDR1 SGHTS, CDR2 YDEGEE. CDR3 nucleotides: TGTGCCAGCAGCTTGCACAGCAAGGGGGACATTCAGTACTTC. It specifies CASSLHSKGDIQYF.

This clone was observed once. J is TRBJ2-1 and V is TRBV19, with TRBD2 as a possible D gene (5 bases). Between the trimmed V and J ends, which lost 7 bases and 1 base, there was a span of 17 bases. The CDR3 is 16 residues long. From germline, CDR1 is LNHDA and CDR2 SQIVND (reference sequence). The CDR3 DNA is TGTGCCAGTAAGGTTGCGGGTATTTCGTCCTACAATGAGCAGTTCTTC. The encoded protein is CASKVAGISSYNEQFF.

The chain couples TRBV27 to TRBJ2-2; 8 bases line up with TRBD2. Germline CDR1 and CDR2: MNHEY and SMNVEV (reference sequence). CDR3 size: 16 residues. V lost 3 bases to trimming and J lost 0 bases; unmatched junction nucleotides: 3. The CDR3 sequence: CASSLLAGSNTGELFF. In nucleotides, the CDR3 is TGTGCCAGCAGTTTGCTAGCGGGTTCGAACACCGGGGAGCTGTTTTTT.

The chain links TRBV2 to TRBJ1-5, with a possible D match to TRBD1 (5 bases). Germline loops: CDR1 SNHLY, CDR2 FYNNEI. The length of the CDR3 is 12 residues. Trimming pared 9 bases from V and 4 bases from J, leaving 10 bases between. DNA of the CDR3: TGTGCCAGTACACAGGCAAATCAGCCCCAGCATTTT. Protein: CASTQANQPQHF. Looking up the rest from reference TRBV2 and TRBJ1-5 gives the full variable domain: EPEVTQTPSHQVTQMGQEVILRCVPISNHLYFYWYRQILGQKVEFLVSFYNNEISEKSEIFDDQFSVERPDGSNFTLKIRSTKLEDSAMYFCASTQANQPQHFGDGTRLSIL.

This sequence joins TRBV2 and TRBJ2-1; a possible D gene is TRBD2 (6 bases). The V gene's germline CDR1 is SNHLY and CDR2 FYNNEI. Between the trimmed V and J ends, which lost 6 bases and 8 bases, there was a span of 17 bases. The CDR3 extends over 14 amino acids. The CDR3 region is CASRPLASGHEQFF. The CDR3 DNA is TGTGCCAGCAGACCCCTAGCGTCGGGCCATGAGCAGTTCTTC.

The J gene is TRBJ1-4, the V gene TRBV6-1, with D uncertain. V shed 0 bases and J shed 14 bases, with 16 bases lying between them. The CDR3 totals 14 residues. Germline V lookup: CDR1 MNHNS, CDR2 SASEGT. The DNA for the CDR3 is TGTGCCAGCAGTGAAGCAGGAGGTCCAAATTGGCTGTTTTTT. Residues: CASSEAGGPNWLFF.

The chain has TRBV12-3 or TRBV12-4 and TRBJ2-3; D perhaps matches TRBD1 (5 bases). Trimming cost V 4 bases and J 4 bases, with 6 bases left between them. CDR3 length equals 12 residues. The CDR3 nucleotides are TGTGCCAGCAGTTCACAGGCAGATACGCAGTATTTT. This codes for CASSSQADTQYF.